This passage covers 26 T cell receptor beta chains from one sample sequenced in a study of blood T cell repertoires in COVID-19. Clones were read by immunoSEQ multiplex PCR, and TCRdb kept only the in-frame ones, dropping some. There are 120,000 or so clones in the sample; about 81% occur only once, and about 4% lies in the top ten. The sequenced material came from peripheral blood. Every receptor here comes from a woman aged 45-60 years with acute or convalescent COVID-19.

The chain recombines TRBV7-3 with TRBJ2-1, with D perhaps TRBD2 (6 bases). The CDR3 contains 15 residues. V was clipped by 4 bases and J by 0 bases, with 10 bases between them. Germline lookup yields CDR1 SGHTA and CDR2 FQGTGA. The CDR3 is CASSYRRGSYNEQFF. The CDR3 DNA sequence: TGTGCCAGCAGCTATAGGCGGGGCTCCTACAATGAGCAGTTCTTC.

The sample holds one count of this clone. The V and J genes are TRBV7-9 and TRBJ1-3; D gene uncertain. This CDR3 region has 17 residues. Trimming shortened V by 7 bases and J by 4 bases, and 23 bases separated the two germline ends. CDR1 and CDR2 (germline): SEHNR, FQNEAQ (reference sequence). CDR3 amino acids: CASTISYSAPGGNTIYF. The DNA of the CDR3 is TGTGCCAGCACCATAAGTTACAGTGCCCCGGGAGGAAACACCATATATTTT. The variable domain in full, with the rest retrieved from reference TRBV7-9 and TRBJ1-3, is DTGVSQNPRHKITKRGQNVTFRCDPISEHNRLYWYRQTLGQGPEFLTYFQNEAQLEKSRLLSDRFSAERPKGSFSTLEIQRTEQGDSAMYLCASTISYSAPGGNTIYFGEGSWLTVV.

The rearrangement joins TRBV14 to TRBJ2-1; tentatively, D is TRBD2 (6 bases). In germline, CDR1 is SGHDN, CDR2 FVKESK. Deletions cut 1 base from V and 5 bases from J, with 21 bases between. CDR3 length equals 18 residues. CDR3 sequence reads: CASSQGGYRRVINNEQFF. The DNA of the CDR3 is TGTGCCAGCAGCCAAGGTGGATATCGGAGGGTGATAAACAATGAGCAGTTCTTC.

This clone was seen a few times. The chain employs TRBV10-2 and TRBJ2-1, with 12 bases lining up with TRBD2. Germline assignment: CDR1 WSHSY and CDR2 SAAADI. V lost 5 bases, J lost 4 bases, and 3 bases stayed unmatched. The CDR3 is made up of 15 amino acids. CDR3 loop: CASSRTSGEYNEQFF. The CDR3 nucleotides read TGCGCCAGCAGTAGGACTAGCGGGGAATACAATGAGCAGTTCTTC.

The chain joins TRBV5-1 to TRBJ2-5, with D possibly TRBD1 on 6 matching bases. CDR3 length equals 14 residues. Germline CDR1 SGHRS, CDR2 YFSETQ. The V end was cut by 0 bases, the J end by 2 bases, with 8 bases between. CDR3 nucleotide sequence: TGCGCCAGCAGCTTGGGGACAGTACAAGAGACCCAGTACTTC. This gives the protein CASSLGTVQETQYF.

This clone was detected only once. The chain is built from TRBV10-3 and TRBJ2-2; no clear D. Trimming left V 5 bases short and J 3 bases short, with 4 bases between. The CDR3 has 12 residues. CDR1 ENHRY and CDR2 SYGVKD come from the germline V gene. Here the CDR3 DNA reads TGTGCCATCAGTTCCGACACCGGGGAGCTGTTTTTT. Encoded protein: CAISSDTGELFF.

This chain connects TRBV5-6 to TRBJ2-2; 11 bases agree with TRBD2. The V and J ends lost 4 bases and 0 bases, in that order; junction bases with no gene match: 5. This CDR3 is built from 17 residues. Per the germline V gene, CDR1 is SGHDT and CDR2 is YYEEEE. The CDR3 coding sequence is TGTGCCAGCAGCAGGTATAGCGGGGGGGCGAACACCGGGGAGCTGTTTTTT. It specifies CASSRYSGGANTGELFF.

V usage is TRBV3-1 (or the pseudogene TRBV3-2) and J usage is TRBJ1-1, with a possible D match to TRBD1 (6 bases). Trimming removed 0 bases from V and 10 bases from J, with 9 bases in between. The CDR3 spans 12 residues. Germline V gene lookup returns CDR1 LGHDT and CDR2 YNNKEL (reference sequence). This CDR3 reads CASSQDQGPAFF. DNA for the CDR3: TGTGCCAGCAGCCAAGATCAGGGGCCAGCTTTCTTT.

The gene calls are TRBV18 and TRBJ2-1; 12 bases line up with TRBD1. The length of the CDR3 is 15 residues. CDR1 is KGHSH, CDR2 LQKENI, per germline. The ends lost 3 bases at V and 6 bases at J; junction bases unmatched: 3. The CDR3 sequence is CASSPRDRGLNEQFF. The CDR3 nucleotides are TGTGCCAGCTCACCCCGGGACAGGGGGCTCAATGAGCAGTTCTTC.

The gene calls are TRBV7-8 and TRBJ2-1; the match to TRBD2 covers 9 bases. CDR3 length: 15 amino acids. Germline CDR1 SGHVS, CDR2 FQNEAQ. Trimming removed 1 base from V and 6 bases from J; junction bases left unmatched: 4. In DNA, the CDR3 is TGTGCCAGCAGCTTAGTGGCGGGGGGGGTCAATGAGCAGTTCTTC. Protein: CASSLVAGGVNEQFF.

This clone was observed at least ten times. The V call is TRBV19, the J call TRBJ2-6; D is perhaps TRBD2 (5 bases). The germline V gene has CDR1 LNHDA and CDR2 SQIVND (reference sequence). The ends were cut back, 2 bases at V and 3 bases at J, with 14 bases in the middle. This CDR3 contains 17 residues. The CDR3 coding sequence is TGTGCCAGTAGTATAACCGTCGGGGAAGGTGGGGCCAACGTCCTGACTTTC. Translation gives CASSITVGEGGANVLTF.

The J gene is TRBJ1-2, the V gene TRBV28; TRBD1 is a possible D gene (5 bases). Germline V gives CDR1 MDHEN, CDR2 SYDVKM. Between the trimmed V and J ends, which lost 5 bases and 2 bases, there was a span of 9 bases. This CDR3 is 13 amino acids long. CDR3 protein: CASSPSGNYGYTF. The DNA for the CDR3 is TGTGCCAGCAGTCCCTCAGGGAACTATGGCTACACCTTC.

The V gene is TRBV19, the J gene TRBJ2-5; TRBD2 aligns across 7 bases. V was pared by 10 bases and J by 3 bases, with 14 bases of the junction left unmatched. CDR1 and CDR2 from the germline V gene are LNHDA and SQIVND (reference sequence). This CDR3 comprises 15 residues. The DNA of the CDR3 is TGTGCCACCACGCTTTTTGCGGGAGCGAAAGAGACCCAGTACTTC. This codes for CATTLFAGAKETQYF.

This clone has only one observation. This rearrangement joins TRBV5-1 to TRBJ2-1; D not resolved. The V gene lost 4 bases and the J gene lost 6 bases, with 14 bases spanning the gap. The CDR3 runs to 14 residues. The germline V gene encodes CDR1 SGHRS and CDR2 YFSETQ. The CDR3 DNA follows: TGCGCCAGCAGCATCCAATCTAGTAGCAATGAGCAGTTCTTC. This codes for CASSIQSSSNEQFF.

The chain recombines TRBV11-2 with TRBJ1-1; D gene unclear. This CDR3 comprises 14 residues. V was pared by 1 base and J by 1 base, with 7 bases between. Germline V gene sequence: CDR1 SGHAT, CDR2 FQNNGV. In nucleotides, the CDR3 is TGTGCCAGCAGCTTAGCCTCTAGGAACACTGAAGCTTTCTTT. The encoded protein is CASSLASRNTEAFF.

The CDR3 bases are TGCGCCAGCAGCCCCAGGGGAAAGAACACTGAAGCTTTCTTT. This sequence encodes CASSPRGKNTEAFF. The chain couples TRBV4-1 to TRBJ1-1; possible D gene TRBD1, 6 bases. This CDR3 comprises 14 residues. Trimming removed 4 bases at V and 1 base at J, with 10 bases between. Germline V gene data show CDR1 as MGHRA and CDR2 as YSYEKL.

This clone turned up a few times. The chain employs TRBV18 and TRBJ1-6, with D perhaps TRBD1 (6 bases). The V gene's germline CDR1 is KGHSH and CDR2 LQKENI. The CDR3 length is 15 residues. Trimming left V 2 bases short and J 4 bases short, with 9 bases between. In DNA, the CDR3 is TGTGCCAGCTCACCAGGGGGCGCTTATAATTCACCCCTCCACTTT. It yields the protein CASSPGGAYNSPLHF.

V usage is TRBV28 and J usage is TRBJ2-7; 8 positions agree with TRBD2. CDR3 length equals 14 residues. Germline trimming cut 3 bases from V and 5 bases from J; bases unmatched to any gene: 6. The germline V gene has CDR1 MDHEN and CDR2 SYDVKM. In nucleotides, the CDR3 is TGTGCCAGCAGTTTTGCGGGGGGTAAAAACGAGCAGTACTTC. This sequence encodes CASSFAGGKNEQYF.

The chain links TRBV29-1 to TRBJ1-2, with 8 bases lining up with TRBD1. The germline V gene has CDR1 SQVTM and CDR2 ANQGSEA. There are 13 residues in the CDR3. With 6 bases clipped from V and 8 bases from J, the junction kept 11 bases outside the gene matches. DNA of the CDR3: TGCAGCGTGGGGCAGGGGGCGAATGGGGGCTACACCTTC. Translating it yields CSVGQGANGGYTF.

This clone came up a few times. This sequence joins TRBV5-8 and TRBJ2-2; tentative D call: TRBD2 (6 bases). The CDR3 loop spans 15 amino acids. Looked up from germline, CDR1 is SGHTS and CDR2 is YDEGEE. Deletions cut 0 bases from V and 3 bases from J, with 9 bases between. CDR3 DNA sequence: TGTGCCAGCAGCTTGGGTGGAGGGTACACCGGGGAGCTGTTTTTT. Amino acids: CASSLGGGYTGELFF. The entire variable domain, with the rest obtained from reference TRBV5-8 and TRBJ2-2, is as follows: EAGVTQSPTHLIKTRGQQATLRCSPISGHTSVYWYQQALGLGLQFLLWYDEGEERNRGNFPPRFSGRQFPNYSSELNVNALELEDSALYLCASSLGGGYTGELFFGEGSRLTVL.

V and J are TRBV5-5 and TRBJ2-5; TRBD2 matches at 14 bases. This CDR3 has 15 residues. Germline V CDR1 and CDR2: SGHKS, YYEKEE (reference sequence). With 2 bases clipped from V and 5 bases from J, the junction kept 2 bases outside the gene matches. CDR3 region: CASSLGTSGSETQYF. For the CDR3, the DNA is TGTGCCAGCAGCTTAGGGACTAGCGGGAGTGAGACCCAGTACTTC.

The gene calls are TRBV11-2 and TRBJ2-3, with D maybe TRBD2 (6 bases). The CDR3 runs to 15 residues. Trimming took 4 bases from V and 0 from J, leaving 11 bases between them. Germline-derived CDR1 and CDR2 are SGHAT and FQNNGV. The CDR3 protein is CASSSLAASTDTQYF. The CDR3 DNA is TGTGCCAGCAGCTCATTAGCGGCTAGCACAGATACGCAGTATTTT.

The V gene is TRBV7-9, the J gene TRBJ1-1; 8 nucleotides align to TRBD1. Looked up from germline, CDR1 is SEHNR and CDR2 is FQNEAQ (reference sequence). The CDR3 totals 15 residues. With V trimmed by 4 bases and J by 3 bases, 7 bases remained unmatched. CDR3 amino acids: CASSSYRGEDTEAFF. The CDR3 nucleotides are TGTGCCAGCAGCTCCTACAGGGGGGAGGACACTGAAGCTTTCTTT.

CDR3 nucleotides: TGTGCCAGCAGCTTCGGATCAGGGGACGGCTACACCTTC. Amino acid sequence: CASSFGSGDGYTF. The chain employs TRBV7-9 and TRBJ1-2; the D gene is possibly TRBD1 (6 bases). CDR3 length: 13 residues. Looked up from germline, CDR1 is SEHNR and CDR2 is FQNEAQ (reference sequence). With 3 bases removed from V and 8 bases from J, the gap between germline ends came to 13 bases. Looking up the rest from reference TRBV7-9 and TRBJ1-2 gives the full variable domain: DTGVSQNPRHKITKRGQNVTFRCDPISEHNRLYWYRQTLGQGPEFLTYFQNEAQLEKSRLLSDRFSAERPKGSFSTLEIQRTEQGDSAMYLCASSFGSGDGYTFGSGTRLTVV.

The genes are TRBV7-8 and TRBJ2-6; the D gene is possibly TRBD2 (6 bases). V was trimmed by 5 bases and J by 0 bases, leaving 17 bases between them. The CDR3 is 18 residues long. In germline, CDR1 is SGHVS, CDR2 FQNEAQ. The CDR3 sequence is CASSPRNRGVSGANVLTF. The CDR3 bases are TGTGCCAGCAGCCCGCGAAACCGCGGGGTCTCTGGGGCCAACGTCCTGACTTTC. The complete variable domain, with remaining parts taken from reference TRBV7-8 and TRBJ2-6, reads GAGVSQSPRYKVAKRGQDVALRCDPISGHVSLFWYQQALGQGPEFLTYFQNEAQLDKSGLPSDRFFAERPEGSVSTLKIQRTQQEDSAVYLCASSPRNRGVSGANVLTFGAGSRLTVL.

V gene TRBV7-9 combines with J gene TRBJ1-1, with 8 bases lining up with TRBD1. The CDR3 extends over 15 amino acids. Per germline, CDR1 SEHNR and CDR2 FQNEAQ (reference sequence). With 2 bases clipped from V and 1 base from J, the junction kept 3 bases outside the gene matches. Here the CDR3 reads CASSLQGAGNTEAFF. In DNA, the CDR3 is TGTGCCAGCAGCTTACAGGGGGCGGGGAACACTGAAGCTTTCTTT.